Below, 4 T cell receptor beta chains from the same sample are listed, as sequenced in a study of Ad26.COV2.S vaccination and SARS-CoV-2 variants. Treatment here: about 20 received Ad26.COV2.S at low or high dose, single or two shots; about 5 received placebo; per-sample allocation not given. Specimens were obtained on day 63 following the first vaccine or placebo injection. The data were produced by immunoSEQ multiplex PCR, yet TCRdb's version contains in-frame clones alone and is incomplete. The sample comprises about 420,000 clones, roughly 90% of which are singletons, and 3.6% rests with the top ten. Sequenced material: peripheral blood, taken in a trial of Ad26.COV2.S vaccine versus placebo. The receptors stem from a person between 18 and 65 years old who received the Ad26.COV2.S COVID-19 vaccine or a placebo.

The chain is built from TRBV14 and TRBJ2-7, with 8 positions matching TRBD2. Germline CDR1 is SGHDN and CDR2 is FVKESK. This CDR3 contains 17 residues. The J segment lost 5 bases and the V segment lost 3 bases, leaving 15 bases of the junction unmatched. The CDR3 DNA reads as TGTGCCAGCAGCCAGGTCCTCGCGGGGGGTTACCCCCACGAGCAGTACTTC. Its translation: CASSQVLAGGYPHEQYF. Based on the CDR3 plus reference TRBV14 and TRBJ2-7, the full variable domain is EAGVTQFPSHSVIEKGQTVTLRCDPISGHDNLYWYRRVMGKEIKFLLHFVKESKQDESGMPNNRFLAERTGGTYSTLKVQPAELEDSGVYFCASSQVLAGGYPHEQYFGPGTRLTVT.

V and J are TRBV9 and TRBJ1-2, with D uncertain. V was clipped by 0 bases and J by 8 bases, with 23 bases between them. Germline lookup yields CDR1 SGDLS and CDR2 YYNGEE. The CDR3 runs to 17 residues. Here the CDR3 DNA reads TGTGCCAGCAGCGTAGTAGCCCGGGTTTTGGGAGGAGGGGGCTACACCTTC. Translating it yields CASSVVARVLGGGGYTF.

The V and J genes are TRBV24-1 and TRBJ2-2; D not resolved. The V gene lost 7 bases and the J gene lost 2 bases, with 7 bases spanning the gap. This CDR3 region has 13 residues. CDR1 and CDR2 (germline): KGHDR, SFDVKD. The CDR3 nucleotides are TGTGCCACCAGGCTTACAAACACCGGGGAGCTGTTTTTT. This sequence encodes CATRLTNTGELFF.

The rearrangement uses TRBV19 and TRBJ2-3; D unclear. Germline V lookup: CDR1 LNHDA, CDR2 SQIVND (reference sequence). The V end lost 5 bases, the J end lost 6 bases, and 9 bases lay between the germline ends. CDR3 length equals 12 residues. As DNA, the CDR3 is TGTGCCAGTAGTCGCACCCAGGATACGCAGTATTTT. Translated: CASSRTQDTQYF.